One and the same sample provided the 23 T cell receptor beta chains below, sequenced in a study of Graves' ophthalmopathy and Graves' hyperthyroidism listed by TCRdb under 2018. Sequencing took place on an Illumina HiSeq 2000. For repertoire sequencing, TCR beta CDR3 regions were amplified from RNA transcripts. The first round was an RT-PCR using HTBI primers with the Qiagen OneStep RT-PCR kit, and this first round was followed by a second-round multiplex PCR, then size selection and purification. The public reads were reanalyzed by TCRdb: fastp trimming at Q25, MiXCR alignment, in-frame beta chains only. Rows are unified per CDR3 protein, each entry keeping the most common DNA and genes. This sample lists almost 750,000 distinct CDR3 sequences; roughly 40% were detected once. The ten largest clones represent 40% to 55% of the sample. The sample was peripheral blood. These receptors were obtained from an adult man with Graves' ophthalmopathy.

This clonotype was seen only a few times. The rearrangement joins TRBV11-2 to TRBJ1-6; D is uncertain. The CDR3 has 13 amino acids. The germline V gene encodes CDR1 SGHAT and CDR2 FQNNGV. The V gene lost 1 base and the J gene lost 6 bases, with 4 bases spanning the gap. This CDR3 reads CASSLVINSPLHF. For the CDR3, the DNA is TGTGCCAGCAGCTTAGTAATTAATTCACCCCTCCACTTT.

There are a few counts of this clonotype. The chain has TRBV12-3 or TRBV12-4 and TRBJ1-1; 9 bases fit TRBD1. This CDR3 is built from 14 residues. Trimming cost V 6 bases and J 5 bases; bases outside gene matches: 7. CDR3 coding DNA: TGTGCCAGCAGCGAGACAGGGGGTCGGACTGAAGCTTTCTTT. Its protein product is CASSETGGRTEAFF.

This clonotype was detected a few times. The CDR3 DNA reads TGCGCCAGCAGCTTGGTGGGGGGAAAAACTGAAGCTTTCTTT. This gives the protein CASSLVGGKTEAFF. The V gene is TRBV5-1, the J gene TRBJ1-1; maybe TRBD1 (5 bases). The ends were cut back, 0 bases at V and 5 bases at J, with 11 bases in the middle. CDR3 length: 14 amino acids. Germline CDR1 is SGHRS and CDR2 is YFSETQ. Complete variable domain (other parts from reference TRBV5-1 and TRBJ1-1): KAGVTQTPRYLIKTRGQQVTLSCSPISGHRSVSWYQQTPGQGLQFLFEYFSETQRNKGNFPGRFSGRQFSNSRSEMNVSTLELGDSALYLCASSLVGGKTEAFFGQGTRLTVV.

The rearrangement uses TRBV9 and TRBJ2-5; TRBD2 matches at 9 bases. Germline lookup yields CDR1 SGDLS and CDR2 YYNGEE. Germline trimming cut 4 bases from V and 5 bases from J; bases unmatched to any gene: 9. This CDR3 contains 15 residues. The CDR3 region is CASSSHSGSYETQYF. The CDR3 coding sequence is TGTGCCAGCAGCTCCCATAGCGGGAGTTATGAGACCCAGTACTTC.

Ten or more counts support this clonotype. The chain carries TRBV7-9 and TRBJ1-6; 9 bases align to TRBD1. V gave up 5 bases and J gave up 10 bases; unmatched junction bases: 6. The CDR3 extends over 14 amino acids. CDR1 and CDR2 (germline): SEHNR, FQNEAQ (reference sequence). In DNA form, the CDR3 reads TGTGCCAGCAGCCTGGACAGGGGAAGGTCACCCCTCCACTTT. Encoded protein: CASSLDRGRSPLHF.

This clonotype appeared a few times. The chain is built from TRBV2 and TRBJ1-1, with a possible D match to TRBD1 (6 bases). Germline V gene data show CDR1 as SNHLY and CDR2 as FYNNEI. The V and J ends lost 6 bases and 4 bases respectively, with 21 bases between them. CDR3 length: 16 amino acids. The CDR3 sequence is CASSARDNNGGTEAFF. CDR3 DNA sequence: TGTGCCAGCAGCGCTCGGGACAATAATGGTGGCACTGAAGCTTTCTTT.

The chain uses TRBV10-3 and TRBJ1-2, with TRBD1 as a possible D gene (5 bases). The V gene lost 10 bases and the J gene lost 8 bases, with 17 bases spanning the gap. CDR1 is ENHRY and CDR2 is SYGVKD in the germline V gene. The CDR3 totals 12 residues. CDR3 sequence: CASIGTVTGYTF. CDR3 nucleotide sequence: TGTGCCAGCATTGGGACCGTGACGGGCTACACCTTC.

This clonotype was counted ten times or more. The gene calls are TRBV7-3 and TRBJ1-1; 7 nucleotides line up with TRBD1. The V gene's germline CDR1 is SGHTA and CDR2 FQGTGA. V lost 5 bases, J lost 8 bases, and 8 bases stayed unmatched. The CDR3 is made up of 13 amino acids. CDR3 DNA: TGTGCCAGCAGCCCTCGACAGGGCAAAGAAGCTTTCTTT. It specifies CASSPRQGKEAFF.

This clonotype was detected a few times. The chain carries TRBV12-3 or TRBV12-4 and TRBJ2-7, with 7 bases that match TRBD1. The CDR3 contains 14 residues. The V segment lost 7 bases and the J segment 3 bases; nucleotides outside the gene matches: 9. In nucleotides, the CDR3 is TGTGCCAGCACCAAACGGGACAGTCGCTACGAGCAGTACTTC. This gives the protein CASTKRDSRYEQYF.

The chain uses TRBV7-2 and TRBJ2-5; TRBD1 agrees at 8 bases. V dropped 3 bases and J dropped 5; count of bases not matched to a gene: 8. The CDR3 spans 15 residues. Germline assignment: CDR1 SGHTA and CDR2 FQGNSA. The CDR3 sequence is CASSFPQGAYETQYF. Here the CDR3 DNA reads TGTGCCAGCAGCTTCCCCCAGGGGGCGTATGAGACCCAGTACTTC.

The chain's CDR3 is CASSLYGQTYEKLFF. The CDR3 nucleotides read TGCGCCAGCAGCTTGTACGGACAGACCTATGAAAAACTGTTTTTT. This rearrangement joins TRBV5-1 to TRBJ1-4; D is possibly TRBD1 (6 bases). The germline V and J ends were trimmed by 1 base and 6 bases, with 13 bases remaining between them. Per the germline V gene, CDR1 is SGHRS and CDR2 is YFSETQ. This CDR3 is built from 15 residues. Complete variable domain (other parts from reference TRBV5-1 and TRBJ1-4): KAGVTQTPRYLIKTRGQQVTLSCSPISGHRSVSWYQQTPGQGLQFLFEYFSETQRNKGNFPGRFSGRQFSNSRSEMNVSTLELGDSALYLCASSLYGQTYEKLFFGSGTQLSVL.

With respect to this clonotype: A much larger clone sits a single nucleotide away, making a read error possible. This chain uses TRBV2 with TRBJ2-5, with 10 bases matching TRBD1. The CDR3 has 13 residues. CDR1 is SNHLY and CDR2 is FYNNEI in the germline V gene. The V and J ends lost 6 bases and 4 bases, in that order; junction bases with no gene match: 2. CDR3 in amino acids: CASRGDRGETQYF. The CDR3 DNA sequence: TGTGCCAGCAGAGGGGACAGGGGAGAGACCCAGTACTTC.

Details on this clonotype: Germline and junction disagree at one end, which may indicate a read error. The genes are TRBV10-2 and TRBJ2-2; 14 bases are a match to TRBD2. CDR3 length: 16 amino acids. Looked up from germline, CDR1 is WSHSY and CDR2 is SAAADI. The CDR3 sequence: CAGSRLAGGYGGELFF. The CDR3 DNA reads TGCGCCGGCAGCAGACTAGCGGGAGGGTACGGCGGGGAACTGTTTTTT.

The table lists this clonotype with a few counts. The CDR3 DNA is TGTGCCATCAGCCTAGGGACAGGGGGCTTAGGTGGAACTGAAGCTTTCTTT. This sequence encodes CAISLGTGGLGGTEAFF. This rearrangement joins TRBV10-3 to TRBJ1-1; 12 nucleotides line up with TRBD1. Germline CDR1 and CDR2: ENHRY and SYGVKD. V was pared by 6 bases and J by 5 bases, with 13 bases of the junction left unmatched. This CDR3 is 17 amino acids long.

In the case of this clonotype: The junction differs from germline at one of its ends, possibly a read error. V usage is TRBV5-1 and J usage is TRBJ1-3; no firm D call. CDR1 is SGHRS, CDR2 YFSETQ, per germline. The CDR3 totals 15 residues. CDR3 in amino acids: CAGSPGLSSGNTIYF. In DNA, the CDR3 is TGCGCCGGCAGCCCCGGACTGAGCTCTGGAAACACCATATATTTT.

CDR3 nucleotides: TGTGCCAGCACCCCTCCTGGGAGAGGGGGTGAGACCCAGCATTTT. The encoded protein is CASTPPGRGGETQHF. The V gene is TRBV10-3, the J gene TRBJ1-5; possible D gene TRBD1, 6 bases. The CDR3 is made up of 15 amino acids. CDR1 and CDR2 from the germline V gene are ENHRY and SYGVKD. Trimming took off 10 bases at V and 11 bases at J, with 27 bases between the two ends.

The V gene is TRBV6-6, the J gene TRBJ2-7; TRBD2 might be the D (6 bases). V lost 6 bases to trimming and J lost 2 bases, with 17 bases between them. This CDR3 contains 15 residues. Germline CDR1 is MNHNY and CDR2 is SVGAGI (reference sequence). CDR3 protein: CASSQTGDFPYEQYF. The DNA for the CDR3 is TGTGCCAGCAGCCAGACCGGGGACTTCCCCTACGAGCAGTACTTC.

This clonotype showed up just a few times. This could be a read error, since a much larger clone is one nucleotide away. The chain uses TRBV24-1 and TRBJ1-6; weak D call: TRBD1 (6 bases). Germline values: CDR1 KGHDR, CDR2 SFDVKD. This CDR3 has 14 residues. Trimming stripped 4 bases from V and 10 bases from J, with 13 bases between. The CDR3 sequence is CATSEPGVISPLHF. The CDR3, as DNA: TGTGCCACCAGTGAACCAGGGGTGATCTCACCCCTCCACTTT.

The table lists this clonotype with a few counts. V usage is TRBV5-6 and J usage is TRBJ2-5; TRBD1 matches 9 bases. The germline CDR1 and CDR2 sequences are SGHDT and YYEEEE. The CDR3 spans 15 residues. The trim removed 3 bases at V and 5 bases at J, leaving 8 bases unmatched. The DNA for the CDR3 is TGTGCCAGCAGCTACCTACAGGGGGCGTGGGAGACCCAGTACTTC. Protein sequence: CASSYLQGAWETQYF.

This clonotype was detected only a few times. The chain employs TRBV25-1 and TRBJ1-5, with D unresolved. CDR3 length: 15 amino acids. CDR1 MGHDK and CDR2 SYGVNS come from the germline V gene. V dropped 4 bases and J dropped 0 bases, with 10 bases sitting between them. The DNA for the CDR3 is TGTGCCAGCAGTGTCCGTACAGATAGCAATCAGCCCCAGCATTTT. Amino acid sequence: CASSVRTDSNQPQHF.

The V and J genes are TRBV29-1 and TRBJ1-1; 8 bases line up with TRBD1. The CDR3 is 13 residues long. CDR1 and CDR2 from the germline V gene are SQVTM and ANQGSEA. The ends lost 6 bases at V and 1 base at J; junction bases unmatched: 4. Here the CDR3 reads CSVTGTGNTEAFF. CDR3 nucleotide sequence: TGCAGCGTCACCGGGACAGGGAACACTGAAGCTTTCTTT.

Note on this clonotype: A read error may be the cause here, since a much bigger clone is one base away. The chain uses TRBV11-1 and TRBJ1-6; D might be TRBD1 (5 bases). The CDR3 totals 14 residues. The germline V gene encodes CDR1 SGHAT and CDR2 FQDESV (reference sequence). The DNA for the CDR3 is TGTGCCCGCAGCTTAGGGCCGGGGGATTCACCCCTCCACTTT. This translates into CARSLGPGDSPLHF.

Only a few counts were recorded for this clonotype. This chain joins TRBV9 and TRBJ1-5, with no clear D. Germline assignment: CDR1 SGDLS and CDR2 YYNGEE. Trimming removed 0 bases at V and 7 bases at J, with 11 bases between. The CDR3 is made up of 14 amino acids. CDR3 sequence (DNA): TGTGCCAGCAGCGTAGGCGATTCGGGGCAGCCCCAGCATTTT. This translates into CASSVGDSGQPQHF.